The 25 T cell receptor beta chains reported below all come from one sample, sequenced in a study of cytomegalovirus exposure and HLA in healthy donors. Profiled with immunoSEQ multiplex PCR; TCRdb holds only in-frame clones, not every one. The table includes approximately 230,000 clones, less than 90% detected once. The sample consisted of PBMCs. The receptors were gathered from a man aged 18 to 30 in good health and CMV-seropositive.

J is TRBJ2-1 and V is TRBV9; D gene uncertain. This CDR3 is 15 amino acids long. CDR1 and CDR2 from the germline V gene are SGDLS and YYNGEE. Deletions cut 0 bases from V and 5 bases from J, with 12 bases between. CDR3 bases: TGTGCCAGCAGCGTAGAGCCGAGTAAACACAATGAGCAGTTCTTC. It is translated as CASSVEPSKHNEQFF.

This chain uses TRBV18 with TRBJ1-2; 7 nucleotides match TRBD1. The CDR3 has 13 residues. CDR1 and CDR2 (germline): KGHSH, LQKENI. V was clipped by 8 bases and J by 3 bases; unmatched bases: 6. CDR3 DNA sequence: TGTGCCAGCACCTCCGGGACAGACTATGGCTACACCTTC. Its protein product is CASTSGTDYGYTF.

The chain joins TRBV10-3 to TRBJ1-1; D may be TRBD1 (5 bases). Germline V gene sequence: CDR1 ENHRY, CDR2 SYGVKD. V was trimmed by 4 bases and J by 1 base, leaving 10 bases between them. The CDR3 runs to 14 residues. This CDR3 is CAISATGRNTEAFF. DNA of the CDR3: TGTGCCATCAGTGCAACAGGCAGGAACACTGAAGCTTTCTTT.

The rearrangement joins TRBV5-1 to TRBJ1-1; a weak D match, TRBD1 (5 bases). Trimming left V 0 bases short and J 4 bases short, with 10 bases between. Germline V gene data show CDR1 as SGHRS and CDR2 as YFSETQ. CDR3 length: 14 amino acids. This CDR3 reads CASSLEGVSTEAFF. For the CDR3, the DNA is TGCGCCAGCAGCTTGGAAGGGGTTTCCACTGAAGCTTTCTTT.

In its sample, this clone was seen a few times. The chain has TRBV5-4 and TRBJ2-7; 12 nucleotides agree with TRBD2. The CDR3 length is 14 residues. The germline CDR1 and CDR2 sequences are SGHNT and YYREEE (reference sequence). The V gene end was trimmed by 4 bases and the J gene end by 11 bases; junction bases not matched to a gene: 10. The CDR3 reads CASSIGLAGSVKYF. The CDR3 DNA reads TGTGCCAGCAGCATTGGACTAGCGGGATCGGTTAAGTACTTC. Supplemented by reference TRBV5-4 and TRBJ2-7, the full variable domain reads ETGVTQSPTHLIKTRGQQVTLRCSSQSGHNTVSWYQQALGQGPQFIFQYYREEENGRGNFPPRFSGLQFPNYSSELNVNALELDDSALYLCASSIGLAGSVKYFGPGTRLTVT.

The chain carries TRBV14 and TRBJ1-2; unclear D gene. The V gene's germline CDR1 is SGHDN and CDR2 FVKESK. The CDR3 is made up of 14 amino acids. The V end lost 0 bases, the J end lost 8 bases, and 13 bases lay between the germline ends. The CDR3 sequence: CASSQDLYGWGYTF. The CDR3 nucleotides are TGTGCCAGCAGCCAAGATCTCTACGGGTGGGGCTACACCTTC.

The rearrangement links TRBV18 to TRBJ2-1; D could derive from TRBD1 or TRBD2 (5 bases each). The CDR3 loop spans 16 amino acids. Germline assignment: CDR1 KGHSH and CDR2 LQKENI. The ends were cut back, 1 base at V and 6 bases at J, with 16 bases in the middle. The CDR3 nucleotides read TGTGCCAGCTCACCACGGGGCCAGGGAGAGGTCAATGAGCAGTTCTTC. It is translated as CASSPRGQGEVNEQFF.

The V and J genes are TRBV5-4 and TRBJ2-5; D not resolved. The V end was cut by 4 bases, the J end by 2 bases, with 6 bases between. This CDR3 spans 12 amino acids. Germline V lookup: CDR1 SGHNT, CDR2 YYREEE (reference sequence). The CDR3 is CASSPYQETQYF. The CDR3 nucleotides read TGTGCCAGCAGCCCGTATCAAGAGACCCAGTACTTC.

The gene calls are TRBV5-6 and TRBJ1-1; no clear D gene. In germline, CDR1 is SGHDT, CDR2 YYEEEE. The CDR3 covers 12 residues. The V end lost 2 bases, the J end lost 5 bases, and 7 bases lay between the germline ends. CDR3 in amino acids: CASSLGLTEAFF. CDR3 coding DNA: TGTGCCAGCAGCTTAGGTTTGACTGAAGCTTTCTTT. Complete variable domain (other parts from reference TRBV5-6 and TRBJ1-1): DAGVTQSPTHLIKTRGQQVTLRCSPKSGHDTVSWYQQALGQGPQFIFQYYEEEERQRGNFPDRFSGHQFPNYSSELNVNALLLGDSALYLCASSLGLTEAFFGQGTRLTVV.

The V gene is TRBV30, the J gene TRBJ1-5, with no clear D. The V end lost 2 bases, the J end lost 4 bases, and 6 bases lay between the germline ends. Germline CDR1 reads GTSNPN; CDR2 reads SVGIG (reference sequence). The CDR3 is 12 amino acids. The CDR3 reads CAWSRSNQPQHF. Written as DNA, the CDR3 is TGTGCCTGGAGTCGGAGTAATCAGCCCCAGCATTTT. Based on the CDR3 plus reference TRBV30 and TRBJ1-5, the full variable domain is SQTIHQWPATLVQPVGSPLSLECTVEGTSNPNLYWYRQAAGRGLQLLFYSVGIGQISSEVPQNLSASRPQDRQFILSSKKLLLSDSGFYLCAWSRSNQPQHFGDGTRLSIL.

This chain links TRBV5-6 with TRBJ2-3; D unclear. The V end was cut by 4 bases, the J end by 2 bases, with 8 bases between. Germline values: CDR1 SGHDT, CDR2 YYEEEE. This CDR3 comprises 13 residues. Written as DNA, the CDR3 is TGTGCCAGCAGCGCTACGTCCACAGATACGCAGTATTTT. It translates to CASSATSTDTQYF.

J is TRBJ2-3 and V is TRBV5-8; D is uncertain. The CDR3 contains 11 residues. Germline CDR1 reads SGHTS; CDR2 reads YDEGEE. Trimming took off 1 base at V and 5 bases at J, with 2 bases between the two ends. CDR3 DNA sequence: TGTGCCAGCAGCTTGAAAGATACGCAGTATTTT. It is translated as CASSLKDTQYF.

The chain combines TRBV6-1 with TRBJ2-1; D is perhaps TRBD1 (5 bases). This CDR3 contains 12 residues. V was shortened by 6 bases and J by 6 bases, with 9 bases between the two germline ends. Germline values: CDR1 MNHNS, CDR2 SASEGT. The CDR3 spells CASRQGANEQFF. CDR3 DNA sequence: TGTGCCAGCAGACAAGGGGCCAATGAGCAGTTCTTC.

This clone was seen a handful of times. The rearrangement joins TRBV10-3 to TRBJ2-2; possible D gene TRBD1, 6 bases. The germline V gene encodes CDR1 ENHRY and CDR2 SYGVKD. CDR3 size: 15 residues. The V gene lost 3 bases and the J gene lost 4 bases, with 12 bases spanning the gap. The CDR3 spells CAISDSGTSTGELFF. In DNA form, the CDR3 reads TGTGCCATCAGTGATTCCGGGACATCCACCGGGGAGCTGTTTTTT.

The CDR3 region is CASSPTSEVTGELFF. CDR3 coding DNA: TGTGCCAGCAGCCCGACTAGCGAGGTCACCGGGGAGCTGTTTTTT. This chain connects TRBV7-2 to TRBJ2-2, with TRBD2 matching over 8 bases. Germline V lookup: CDR1 SGHTA, CDR2 FQGNSA. This CDR3 region has 15 residues. Trimming took 5 bases from V and 4 from J; bases not matched to a gene: 6.

The V gene is TRBV7-9, the J gene TRBJ1-3; no definite D call. CDR1 is SEHNR and CDR2 is FQNEAQ in the germline V gene (reference sequence). Deletions cut 7 bases from V and 4 bases from J, with 14 bases between. CDR3 length: 14 amino acids. CDR3 region: CASIADYLGNTIYF. The CDR3 DNA reads as TGTGCCAGCATCGCGGACTATTTAGGAAACACCATATATTTT.

The sample holds a few counts of this clone. V usage is TRBV6-1 and J usage is TRBJ2-3; D call uncertain. CDR1 is MNHNS and CDR2 is SASEGT in the germline V gene. The CDR3 is 9 amino acids. Trimming shortened V by 10 bases and J by 6 bases, and 5 bases separated the two germline ends. CDR3: CATEDTQYF. CDR3 coding DNA: TGTGCCACCGAGGATACGCAGTATTTT.

The rearrangement uses TRBV27 and TRBJ2-7, with TRBD1 identical over 9 bases. Losses at the gene ends were 8 bases for V and 4 bases for J; bases not matched to a gene: 9. The CDR3 has 14 residues. Germline lookup yields CDR1 MNHEY and CDR2 SMNVEV (reference sequence). The CDR3 loop is CASRRQGVTYEQYF. CDR3 sequence (DNA): TGTGCCAGCCGTAGACAGGGGGTAACGTACGAGCAGTACTTC.

V gene TRBV5-1 combines with J gene TRBJ2-3; 8 positions agree with TRBD2. Germline CDR1 reads SGHRS; CDR2 reads YFSETQ. The J segment lost 4 bases and the V segment lost 0 bases, leaving 4 bases of the junction unmatched. The CDR3 is made up of 15 amino acids. CDR3 region: CASSLAGLAADTQYF. The CDR3 nucleotides are TGCGCCAGCAGCTTGGCAGGACTAGCTGCAGATACGCAGTATTTT.

The V call is TRBV19, the J call TRBJ2-1, with D perhaps TRBD2 (5 bases). This CDR3 comprises 13 residues. Trimming cost V 5 bases and J 9 bases, with 14 bases left between them. The germline V gene encodes CDR1 LNHDA and CDR2 SQIVND (reference sequence). CDR3: CASSLLVSTEQFF. The DNA of the CDR3 is TGTGCCAGTAGTCTACTAGTAAGTACTGAGCAGTTCTTC.

DNA of the CDR3: TGTGCCAGCAGTTCGCGGGCAGGCCTCTACTTC. This sequence encodes CASSSRAGLYF. The rearrangement joins TRBV28 to TRBJ2-5, with TRBD2 as a possible D gene (5 bases). Germline V gene lookup returns CDR1 MDHEN and CDR2 SYDVKM. The CDR3 length is 11 residues. Trimming removed 4 bases at V and 14 bases at J, with 14 bases between.

Regarding this clone: Relative to the germline gene, one junction end is altered; a read error may explain this. This sequence joins TRBV6-6 and TRBJ2-2; 8 bases are a match to TRBD2. CDR1 and CDR2 from the germline V gene are MNHNY and SVGAGI (reference sequence). This CDR3 region has 15 residues. CDR3 protein: CASSFEAGATAELFF. The CDR3 nucleotides read TGTGCCAGCAGCTTCGAAGCGGGGGCGACCGCGGAGCTGTTTTTT.

The V and J genes are TRBV6-5 and TRBJ1-1; TRBD1 is a possible D gene (6 bases). CDR3 length equals 13 residues. Germline assignment: CDR1 MNHEY and CDR2 SVGAGI. V gave up 0 bases and J gave up 9 bases, with 11 bases separating them. The CDR3: CASSYSSGVQAFF. In DNA form, the CDR3 reads TGTGCCAGCAGTTACTCGTCAGGGGTCCAAGCTTTCTTT.

The chain has TRBV6-5 and TRBJ2-2; D is possibly TRBD2 (5 bases). This CDR3 comprises 15 residues. Trimming shortened V by 1 base and J by 5 bases, and 11 bases separated the two germline ends. CDR1 and CDR2 from the germline V gene are MNHEY and SVGAGI. The CDR3 sequence is CASSYYPSGTGELFF. Here the CDR3 DNA reads TGTGCCAGCAGTTACTACCCCTCGGGGACCGGGGAGCTGTTTTTT.

This clone has just one count. V and J are TRBV12-5 and TRBJ2-7, with a weak D call TRBD1 (6 bases). The CDR3 covers 14 residues. V was clipped by 6 bases and J by 0 bases, with 12 bases between them. Germline V gene sequence: CDR1 LGHNT, CDR2 FRNRAP. CDR3 coding DNA: TGTGCTAGTGGAAACAGGGCTCACTCCTACGAGCAGTACTTC. Amino acid sequence: CASGNRAHSYEQYF.